This is a list of T cell receptor beta chains from one sample in a study of technical replicates of blood from a handful of donors. Profiling relied on immunoSEQ multiplex PCR, and the TCRdb table lists in-frame clones only, not all of them. Among about 68,000 clones listed, nearly 98% were seen once. Sequenced material: T cells isolated from PBMCs. These receptors originate from a human donor in good health. Each CDR3 is given with its conserved first and last residue. A D gene is named only where the DNA matches it firmly. Clone size is shown for a subset of rows, as once, few, many or a class of expanded clone.

>NA|TRBJ2-1|TRBV4-3|NA
CASSQDLGAIVNNEQFF
TGCGCCAGCAGCCAAGATCTTGGGGCTATAGTCAACAATGAGCAGTTCTTC
>NA|TRBJ2-1|TRBV5-1|TRBD2
CASSLGAGGYNEQFF
TGCGCCAGCAGCTTGGGCGCGGGAGGCTACAATGAGCAGTTCTTC
>NA|TRBJ1-5|TRBV6-1|NA
CASSDTGYQPQHF
TGTGCCAGCAGCGATACAGGGTACCAGCCCCAGCATTTT
>NA|TRBJ1-1|TRBV9|NA
CASSFKQDTEAFF
TGTGCCAGCAGCTTCAAGCAGGACACTGAAGCTTTCTTT
>NA|TRBJ1-1|TRBV4-1|NA
CASSQGGGLNTEAFF
TGCGCCAGCAGCCAAGGCGGGGGCCTGAACACTGAAGCTTTCTTT
>NA|TRBJ1-1|TRBV25-1|NA
CASSERREGRAFF
TGTGCCAGCAGTGAGAGGAGGGAGGGAAGAGCTTTCTTT
>NA|TRBJ2-5|TRBV27|TRBD2
CASTRTSGVQETQYF
TGTGCCAGCACTCGGACTAGCGGGGTCCAAGAGACCCAGTACTTC
>NA|TRBJ1-1|TRBV28|NA
CASSFPTGPLGEAFF
TGTGCCAGCAGTTTTCCGACAGGCCCCCTGGGTGAAGCTTTCTTT
>NA|TRBJ2-3|TRBV9|TRBD2
CASSLTSGRATDTQYF
TGTGCCAGCAGCTTGACTAGCGGGAGGGCCACAGATACGCAGTATTTT
>NA|TRBJ2-7|TRBV27|TRBD2
CASSSVRLAGYEQYF
TGTGCCAGCAGTTCAGTCCGACTAGCGGGGTACGAGCAGTACTTC
>NA|TRBJ2-1|TRBV7-8|TRBD2
CASSLEWTSGSLEQFF
TGTGCCAGCAGCTTAGAGTGGACTAGCGGGAGTTTGGAGCAGTTCTTC
>NA|TRBJ1-2|TRBV6-1|NA
CASSDGVPAGGYTF
TGTGCCAGCAGTGATGGGGTCCCCGCGGGAGGCTACACCTTC
>NA|TRBJ1-1|TRBV5-1|TRBD1
CASRYDRGPTEAFF
TGCGCCAGCAGATACGACAGGGGACCTACTGAAGCTTTCTTT
>NA|TRBJ1-2|TRBV6-4|NA
CATLSFAGGYTF
TGTGCCACCCTGTCCTTCGCAGGTGGCTACACCTTC
>NA|TRBJ2-7|TRBV28|NA
CASSSPAVGDEQYF
TGTGCCAGCAGTTCCCCGGCGGTAGGGGACGAGCAGTACTTC
>NA|TRBJ2-6|TRBV2|TRBD2
CASSELSGRSSGANVLTF
TGTGCCAGCAGTGAACTAAGCGGGAGATCTTCTGGGGCCAACGTCCTGACTTTC
>NA|TRBJ2-7|TRBV29-1|TRBD1
CSVLDREWQEQYF
TGCAGCGTTTTGGACAGGGAGTGGCAAGAGCAGTACTTC
>NA|TRBJ1-5|TRBV27|NA
CASSLFVPGNQPQHF
TGTGCCAGCAGTTTATTTGTCCCGGGAAATCAGCCCCAGCATTTT
>NA|TRBJ2-7|TRBV12-5|TRBD2
CASDKGLAELPYF
TGTGCTAGTGATAAAGGACTAGCGGAACTACCATACTTC
>NA|TRBJ1-5|TRBV28|NA
CASSKQRYSNQPQHF
TGTGCCAGCAGTAAGCAAAGATATAGCAATCAGCCCCAGCATTTT
>NA|TRBJ2-1|TRBV27|NA
CASKVDREGYNEQFF
TGTGCCAGCAAAGTGGACAGGGAGGGGTACAATGAGCAGTTCTTC
>NA|TRBJ2-3|TRBV28|TRBD1
CASRAGQGKRDTQYF
TGTGCCAGCAGGGCGGGACAGGGGAAGAGAGATACGCAGTATTTT
>NA|TRBJ2-1|TRBV5-1|NA
CASSPDSYSSYNEQFF
TGCGCCAGCAGCCCTGACAGCTATTCCTCCTACAATGAGCAGTTCTTC
>NA|TRBJ2-3|TRBV7-2|NA
CASRPHPNTDTQYF
TGTGCCAGCAGACCTCATCCTAACACAGATACGCAGTATTTT
>NA|TRBJ2-7|TRBV7-6|TRBD2
CASSLLAVPDEQYF
TGTGCCAGCAGCTTACTAGCGGTTCCCGACGAGCAGTACTTC
>once|TRBJ2-7|TRBV5-1|NA
CASSLALGGVTYEQYF
TGCGCCAGCAGCTTGGCCTTAGGCGGGGTAACCTACGAGCAGTACTTC